The 23 T cell receptor beta chains listed next were all sequenced from one sample in a study of cytomegalovirus exposure and HLA in healthy donors. PCR used 60 Vbeta primers and 13 Jbeta primers. Repertoires were generated with immunoSEQ multiplex PCR, while TCRdb's copy carries only in-frame clones and drops some. The repertoire has about 120,000 clones, 65% to 85% of them found once; the top ten carry just under 3%. Sequenced sample: PBMCs. Receptor source: a woman in her thirties or forties in good health and CMV-seropositive.

This chain links TRBV4-3 with TRBJ2-6; D is possibly TRBD2 (5 bases). Germline lookup yields CDR1 LGHNA and CDR2 YSLEER. V lost 0 bases to trimming and J lost 0 bases, with 15 bases between them. The CDR3 is made up of 19 amino acids. In nucleotides, the CDR3 is TGCGCCAGCAGCCAAGATTACGGTACTAGTTTCTCTGGGGCCAACGTCCTGACTTTC. Translation gives CASSQDYGTSFSGANVLTF.

The chain carries TRBV19 and TRBJ1-1; D is unclear. The CDR3 is 15 amino acids. Germline V gene data show CDR1 as LNHDA and CDR2 as SQIVND (reference sequence). Trimming cost V 3 bases and J 0 bases, with 11 bases left between them. In DNA form, the CDR3 reads TGTGCCAGTAGTATGGCAGGTAAATTGAACACTGAAGCTTTCTTT. Amino acid sequence: CASSMAGKLNTEAFF.

The chain combines TRBV4-2 with TRBJ1-4; TRBD1 agrees at 7 bases. With 4 bases clipped from V and 12 bases from J, the junction kept 17 bases outside the gene matches. This CDR3 contains 16 residues. The germline V gene encodes CDR1 LGHNA and CDR2 YNFKEQ. CDR3 DNA: TGTGCCAGCAGCCTGAAACCGGGACAGCCCAGTTTCGAACTGTTTTTT. This encodes CASSLKPGQPSFELFF.

The chain has TRBV9 and TRBJ1-4, with D possibly being TRBD1 (5 bases). Trimming pared 4 bases from V and 7 bases from J, leaving 23 bases between. There are 17 residues in the CDR3. The V gene's germline CDR1 is SGDLS and CDR2 YYNGEE. The CDR3 bases are TGTGCCAGCAGCCCCCGACCGGGACTCTTGGGGGGTGAAAAACTGTTTTTT. This encodes CASSPRPGLLGGEKLFF.

The V gene is TRBV18, the J gene TRBJ2-3; 10 nucleotides line up with TRBD1. The CDR3 is 15 residues long. After removal of 6 bases from V and 4 bases from J, the junction contained 7 bases not matched to a gene. In germline, CDR1 is KGHSH, CDR2 LQKENI. The CDR3 sequence is CASSPGTGAADTQYF. In nucleotides, the CDR3 is TGTGCCAGCTCGCCCGGGACAGGGGCTGCAGATACGCAGTATTTT. Supplemented by reference TRBV18 and TRBJ2-3, the full variable domain reads NAGVMQNPRHLVRRRGQEARLRCSPMKGHSHVYWYRQLPEEGLKFMVYLQKENIIDESGMPKERFSAEFPKEGPSILRIQQVVRGDSAAYFCASSPGTGAADTQYFGPGTRLTVL.

The V gene is TRBV7-3, the J gene TRBJ2-1; TRBD1 matches at 9 bases. Germline V CDR1 and CDR2: SGHTA, FQGTGA. The J segment lost 6 bases and the V segment lost 4 bases, leaving 10 bases of the junction unmatched. The CDR3 is 16 residues long. DNA for the CDR3: TGTGCCAGCAGCTCTTCCGGGACAGGGCTCGGCAATGAGCAGTTCTTC. It is translated as CASSSSGTGLGNEQFF.

This sequence joins TRBV13 and TRBJ1-5, with 7 nucleotides matching TRBD1. Unmatched junction bases numbered 12, after V lost 9 bases and J lost 1 base. CDR3 size: 16 residues. Germline CDR1 and CDR2: PRHDT and FYEKMQ (reference sequence). Here the CDR3 reads CARGRGLLVSNQPQHF. The CDR3, as DNA: TGTGCCAGAGGTAGGGGGCTCCTGGTGAGCAATCAGCCCCAGCATTTT. Based on the CDR3 plus reference TRBV13 and TRBJ1-5, the full variable domain is AAGVIQSPRHLIKEKRETATLKCYPIPRHDTVYWYQQGPGQDPQFLISFYEKMQSDKGSIPDRFSAQQFSDYHSELNMSSLELGDSALYFCARGRGLLVSNQPQHFGDGTRLSIL.

In nucleotides, the CDR3 is TGTGCCAGTAGTATGTCTAGCGGGGGGGCCTTTCCCTACAATGAGCAGTTCTTC. This encodes CASSMSSGGAFPYNEQFF. This chain uses TRBV19 with TRBJ2-1, with TRBD2 matching over 12 bases. The CDR3 length is 18 residues. CDR1 is LNHDA, CDR2 SQIVND, per germline (reference sequence). Trimming took 3 bases from V and 2 from J; bases not matched to a gene: 8.

The V call is TRBV14, the J call TRBJ2-3; 9 nucleotides match TRBD1. CDR3 length: 16 amino acids. Losses at the gene ends were 1 base for V and 5 bases for J; bases not matched to a gene: 7. CDR1 is SGHDN and CDR2 is FVKESK in the germline V gene. The CDR3 sequence: CASSQALGQGQDTQYF. DNA of the CDR3: TGTGCCAGCAGCCAAGCTTTGGGACAGGGACAAGATACGCAGTATTTT.

The chain links TRBV2 to TRBJ1-4; D remains unclear. This CDR3 is 15 amino acids long. The germline CDR1 and CDR2 sequences are SNHLY and FYNNEI. V lost 4 bases, J lost 8 bases, and 17 bases lay in between. The CDR3 DNA sequence: TGTGCCAGCAGTGGGTCTTACATTCACGGGGAAAAACTGTTTTTT. Translation: CASSGSYIHGEKLFF.

The count of this clone is one. The V and J genes are TRBV7-2 and TRBJ1-2; D gene uncertain. In germline, CDR1 is SGHTA, CDR2 FQGNSA. V was cut by 5 bases and J by 0 bases, with 13 bases left in between. The CDR3 runs 15 residues. CDR3 DNA: TGTGCCAGCAGCGAAATCCGGGGTTCTAACTATGGCTACACCTTC. It is translated as CASSEIRGSNYGYTF.

V is TRBV7-2 and J is TRBJ1-2, with TRBD1 as a possible D gene (5 bases). The length of the CDR3 is 16 residues. Between the trimmed V and J ends, which lost 4 bases and 6 bases, there was a span of 21 bases. Germline V lookup: CDR1 SGHTA, CDR2 FQGNSA. CDR3 residues: CASSSTGLERWNGYTF. In DNA, the CDR3 is TGTGCCAGCAGCTCTACAGGATTGGAGCGTTGGAATGGCTACACCTTC.

This chain joins TRBV6-6 and TRBJ2-2; 8 bases align to TRBD1. The CDR3 runs to 15 residues. Germline CDR1 and CDR2: MNHNY and SVGAGI (reference sequence). V gave up 6 bases and J gave up 4 bases; unmatched junction bases: 7. CDR3 coding DNA: TGTGCCAGCAGGCGTCAGGGGGCGAGCACCGGGGAGCTGTTTTTT. Translating it yields CASRRQGASTGELFF.

The genes are TRBV6-1 and TRBJ1-5; 10 bases are a match to TRBD1. This CDR3 comprises 15 residues. With 5 bases clipped from V and 2 bases from J, the junction kept 3 bases outside the gene matches. The germline V gene encodes CDR1 MNHNS and CDR2 SASEGT. The CDR3 reads CASSFGTGGNQPQHF. The CDR3, as DNA: TGTGCCAGCAGTTTTGGGACAGGGGGCAATCAGCCCCAGCATTTT.

This chain joins TRBV7-9 and TRBJ1-5; no reliable D call. The CDR3 has 13 residues. V lost 1 base to trimming and J lost 5 bases, with 6 bases between them. Germline lookup yields CDR1 SEHNR and CDR2 FQNEAQ (reference sequence). CDR3 nucleotides: TGTGCCAGCAGCTTAGGTTCTTATCAGCCCCAGCATTTT. It translates to CASSLGSYQPQHF.

The chain recombines TRBV15 with TRBJ2-7; 10 bases are a match to TRBD1. V shed 3 bases and J 1 base; nucleotides not matched to a gene: 6. This CDR3 has 16 amino acids. CDR1 and CDR2 from the germline V gene are LNHNV and YYDKDF (reference sequence). Written as DNA, the CDR3 is TGTGCCACCAGCAGGACAGGGGGCTTCGCTTCCTACGAGCAGTACTTC. It yields the protein CATSRTGGFASYEQYF.

The chain combines TRBV6-5 with TRBJ2-1; 8 bases agree with TRBD1. This CDR3 has 14 amino acids. V was clipped by 5 bases and J by 8 bases; unmatched bases: 8. Germline V gene lookup returns CDR1 MNHEY and CDR2 SVGAGI. The CDR3, as DNA: TGTGCCAGCAGTCACCGCGACAGGGGCTATGAGCAGTTCTTC. Protein product: CASSHRDRGYEQFF.

V usage is TRBV6-5 and J usage is TRBJ1-6; D gene unclear. CDR1 and CDR2 from the germline V gene are MNHEY and SVGAGI. The CDR3 is made up of 12 amino acids. The V gene lost 4 bases and the J gene lost 6 bases, with 4 bases spanning the gap. DNA of the CDR3: TGTGCCAGCAGTTCATTTAATTCACCCCTCCACTTT. Translating gives CASSSFNSPLHF.

This clone was counted between two and nine times. The chain joins TRBV6-5 to TRBJ2-7; 11 nucleotides match TRBD1. CDR1 is MNHEY and CDR2 is SVGAGI in the germline V gene. The CDR3 spans 14 residues. V shed 5 bases and J 1 base; nucleotides not matched to a gene: 1. DNA for the CDR3: TGTGCCAGCAGTGGACAGGGGGCTTCCTACGAGCAGTACTTC. Protein: CASSGQGASYEQYF.

CDR3 residues: CASRIDRSSYEQYF. CDR3 sequence (DNA): TGTGCCAGCCGCATCGACAGGAGCTCCTACGAGCAGTACTTC. The V and J genes are TRBV6-5 and TRBJ2-7; D might be TRBD1 (6 bases). This CDR3 is built from 14 residues. Germline V lookup: CDR1 MNHEY, CDR2 SVGAGI. Trimming pared 8 bases from V and 0 bases from J, leaving 14 bases between.

The gene calls are TRBV15 and TRBJ2-2; D is uncertain. The CDR3 loop spans 13 amino acids. Trimming stripped 1 base from V and 4 bases from J, with 4 bases between. Germline values: CDR1 LNHNV, CDR2 YYDKDF (reference sequence). The CDR3 DNA reads TGTGCCACCAGCAGAGCCGGCACCGGGGAGCTGTTTTTT. The encoded protein is CATSRAGTGELFF.

V gene TRBV18 combines with J gene TRBJ1-1; 7 bases map to TRBD1. The length of the CDR3 is 15 residues. V lost 6 bases, J lost 0 bases, and 7 bases stayed unmatched. Looked up from germline, CDR1 is KGHSH and CDR2 is LQKENI. CDR3 sequence (DNA): TGTGCCAGCTCGGTCGAGGGACAGATGAACACTGAAGCTTTCTTT. Its protein product is CASSVEGQMNTEAFF.

The chain is built from TRBV4-3 and TRBJ2-7; D might be TRBD1 (6 bases). Germline CDR1 is LGHNA and CDR2 is YSLEER. The V gene lost 1 base and the J gene lost 2 bases, with 12 bases spanning the gap. This CDR3 has 15 residues. CDR3 nucleotide sequence: TGCGCCAGCAGCCAAGTGGGGACACAAGCCTACGAGCAGTACTTC. This encodes CASSQVGTQAYEQYF.